This TCR beta chain was obtained from a study of PD-1 blockade in mismatch repair-deficient tumors. Study-level background: All were previously treated, progressing patients with around 12 mismatch repair-deficient cancer types.

Repertoires were generated with immunoSEQ multiplex PCR, while TCRdb's copy carries only in-frame clones and drops some. The sample comprises some 97,000 clones, 65% to 85% of which are singletons, and around 6.9% rests with the top ten. V gave up 1 base and J gave up 5 bases; unmatched junction bases: 12. The CDR3 has 17 amino acids. CDR1 and CDR2 (germline): LNHNV, YYDKDF (reference sequence). The sequenced sample was peripheral blood, obtained 35 to 37 weeks after starting pembrolizumab. This chain uses TRBV15 with TRBJ2-7; 9 bases map to TRBD1. This clonotype was sampled from an adult with mismatch repair-deficient cancer. This chain's CDR3 is CATSRGVGDRVNNEQYF. In nucleotides, the CDR3 is TGTGCCACCAGCAGAGGCGTCGGGGACAGGGTGAATAACGAGCAGTACTTC. The complete variable domain, with remaining parts taken from reference TRBV15 and TRBJ2-7, reads DAMVIQNPRYQVTQFGKPVTLSCSQTLNHNVMYWYQQKSSQAPKLLFHYYDKDFNNEADTPDNFQSRRPNTSFCFLDIRSPGLGDTAMYLCATSRGVGDRVNNEQYFGPGTRLTVT.